This entry concerns a single T cell receptor (beta chain). This CDR3 comprises 14 residues. V was pared by 7 bases and J by 8 bases, with 17 bases between. Germline loops: CDR1 MDHEN, CDR2 SYDVKM. The sample is drawn from a study of control samples from healthy donors and cancer patients. The protocol was immunoSEQ multiplex PCR, while the TCRdb copy is restricted to in-frame clones and leaves out a portion. The sample consists of about 76,000 clones, around 90% of them appearing once. The chain links TRBV28 to TRBJ2-2; D is undetermined. Sequences were obtained from PBMCs. This clonotype originated in a woman aged 50 to 60 with colorectal cancer. This CDR3 is CASTLVLQRGELFF. In nucleotides, the CDR3 is TGTGCCAGCACCCTGGTACTCCAAAGGGGGGAGCTGTTTTTT. Full variable domain (missing parts from reference TRBV28 and TRBJ2-2): DVKVTQSSRYLVKRTGEKVFLECVQDMDHENMFWYRQDPGLGLRLIYFSYDVKMKEKGDIPEGYSVSREKKERFSLILESASTNQTSMYLCASTLVLQRGELFFGEGSRLTVL.